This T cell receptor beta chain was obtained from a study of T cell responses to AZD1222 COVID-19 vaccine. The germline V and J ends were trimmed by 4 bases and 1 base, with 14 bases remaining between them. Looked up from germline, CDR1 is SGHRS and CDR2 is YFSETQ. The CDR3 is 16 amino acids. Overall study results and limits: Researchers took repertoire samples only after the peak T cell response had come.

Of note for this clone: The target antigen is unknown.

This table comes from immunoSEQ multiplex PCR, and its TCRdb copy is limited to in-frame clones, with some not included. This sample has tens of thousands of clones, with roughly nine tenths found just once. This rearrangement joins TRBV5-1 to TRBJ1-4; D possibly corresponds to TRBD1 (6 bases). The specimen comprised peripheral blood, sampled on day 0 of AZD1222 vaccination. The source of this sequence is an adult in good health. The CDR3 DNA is TGCGCCAGCAGCCGTAGTATACAGGGAACTAATGAAAAACTGTTTTTT. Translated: CASSRSIQGTNEKLFF.